This entry lists 18 T cell receptor beta chains sequenced from one sample in a study of T cell changes during pregnancy in multiple sclerosis (dated by TCRdb to the late 2010s). Libraries were prepared through the immunoSEQ multiplex PCR assay. Imported from immuneACCESS, the table was reduced by TCRdb to in-frame sequences with V and J called. These copies leave out some clones; in studies compared against another copy, an unresolved V gene accounts for under half, and the cause of the remainder is not known. The sample has 60,000 to 65,000 clones on record, roughly 91% of them singletons. The ten largest clones represent about 2% of the sample. This sample comprised peripheral blood, obtained in the second trimester of pregnancy. All receptors come from a female donor in good health, enrolled as a control in a pregnancy study.

This chain uses TRBV18 with TRBJ1-5, with D possibly matching TRBD1 (5 bases). The CDR3 runs to 13 residues. Trimming left V 6 bases short and J 4 bases short, with 10 bases between. Germline loops: CDR1 KGHSH, CDR2 LQKENI. The CDR3 DNA reads TGTGCCAGCTCGCGGGGGGAGAATCAGCCCCAGCATTTT. Its translation: CASSRGENQPQHF. Supplemented by reference TRBV18 and TRBJ1-5, the full variable domain reads NAGVMQNPRHLVRRRGQEARLRCSPMKGHSHVYWYRQLPEEGLKFMVYLQKENIIDESGMPKERFSAEFPKEGPSILRIQQVVRGDSAAYFCASSRGENQPQHFGDGTRLSIL.

CDR3 amino acids: CASSTNRDSTYEQYF. The CDR3 DNA reads as TGTGCCAGCAGCACAAACCGGGACAGCACCTACGAGCAGTACTTC. V gene TRBV11-2 combines with J gene TRBJ2-7; TRBD1 agrees at 7 bases. Per germline, CDR1 SGHAT and CDR2 FQNNGV. The junction had 9 bases not matched to a gene; V was cut back by 5 bases and J by 2 bases. The length of the CDR3 is 15 residues.

J is TRBJ1-1 and V is TRBV29-1; tentatively, D is TRBD1 (5 bases). Per germline, CDR1 SQVTM and CDR2 ANQGSEA. The length of the CDR3 is 11 residues. Trimming pared 6 bases from V and 9 bases from J, leaving 14 bases between. The CDR3 DNA sequence: TGCAGCGTGTTCGGGGGTTCCCAAGCTTTCTTT. Its translation is CSVFGGSQAFF. Full variable domain (rest looked up from reference TRBV29-1 and TRBJ1-1): SAVISQKPSRDICQRGTSLTIQCQVDSQVTMMFWYRQQPGQSLTLIATANQGSEATYESGFVIDKFPISRPNLTFSTLTVSNMSPEDSSIYLCSVFGGSQAFFGQGTRLTVV.

The V call is TRBV29-1, the J call TRBJ2-5; 8 nucleotides agree with TRBD2. CDR3 size: 13 residues. Per germline, CDR1 SQVTM and CDR2 ANQGSEA. The V and J ends lost 8 bases and 1 base, in that order; junction bases with no gene match: 6. As DNA, the CDR3 is TGCAGCTCACGACTAGCGATCCAAGAGACCCAGTACTTC. Translated, it gives CSSRLAIQETQYF. Full variable domain (missing parts from reference TRBV29-1 and TRBJ2-5): SAVISQKPSRDICQRGTSLTIQCQVDSQVTMMFWYRQQPGQSLTLIATANQGSEATYESGFVIDKFPISRPNLTFSTLTVSNMSPEDSSIYLCSSRLAIQETQYFGPGTRLLVL.

The rearrangement uses TRBV15 and TRBJ2-5, with D possibly matching TRBD1 (6 bases). V lost 0 bases, J lost 2 bases, and 13 bases lay in between. The CDR3 runs 16 residues. Germline V lookup: CDR1 LNHNV, CDR2 YYDKDF (reference sequence). Here the CDR3 DNA reads TGTGCCACCAGCAGAGAAAAGGGACACTCACAAGAGACCCAGTACTTC. Residues: CATSREKGHSQETQYF. The variable domain in full, completed from reference TRBV15 and TRBJ2-5, reads DAMVIQNPRYQVTQFGKPVTLSCSQTLNHNVMYWYQQKSSQAPKLLFHYYDKDFNNEADTPDNFQSRRPNTSFCFLDIRSPGLGDTAMYLCATSREKGHSQETQYFGPGTRLLVL.

V is TRBV27 and J is TRBJ2-7; no clear D. The CDR3 totals 15 residues. Germline CDR1 reads MNHEY; CDR2 reads SMNVEV (reference sequence). V dropped 3 bases and J dropped 0 bases, with 12 bases sitting between them. CDR3 nucleotides: TGTGCCAGCAGTTTTGTGACTGCCTCCTCCTACGAGCAGTACTTC. The encoded protein is CASSFVTASSYEQYF.

The sample holds one count of this clone. The V call is TRBV30, the J call TRBJ1-5, with 8 nucleotides matching TRBD1. This CDR3 is built from 15 residues. The V gene end was trimmed by 0 bases and the J gene end by 5 bases; junction bases not matched to a gene: 6. Germline CDR1 GTSNPN, CDR2 SVGIG (reference sequence). The DNA of the CDR3 is TGTGCCTGGAGTGTAGGGGACAGGAGGGATCAGCCCCAGCATTTT. It is translated as CAWSVGDRRDQPQHF.

The chain carries TRBV7-6 and TRBJ2-1; 7 nucleotides align to TRBD1. V lost 4 bases and J lost 7; bases outside the gene matches: 10. Germline V gives CDR1 SGHVS, CDR2 FNYEAQ. The CDR3 runs to 15 residues. DNA for the CDR3: TGTGCCAGCAGCTCAACCCAGGGGGTAAGGAATGAGCAGTTCTTC. This sequence encodes CASSSTQGVRNEQFF.

The chain recombines TRBV11-2 with TRBJ2-1; D is perhaps TRBD2 (5 bases). The CDR3 sequence is 13 residues long. Germline V lookup: CDR1 SGHAT, CDR2 FQNNGV. V shed 0 bases and J shed 10 bases, with 10 bases lying between them. The chain's CDR3 is CASSLESGSEQFF. DNA of the CDR3: TGTGCCAGCAGCTTAGAAAGCGGCAGCGAGCAGTTCTTC.

The chain uses TRBV29-1 and TRBJ1-1; D possibly corresponds to TRBD1 (5 bases). Trimming shortened V by 7 bases and J by 6 bases, and 15 bases separated the two germline ends. CDR3 size: 12 residues. The germline V gene has CDR1 SQVTM and CDR2 ANQGSEA. CDR3: CSGDSLQAEAFF. Here the CDR3 DNA reads TGCAGCGGGGACTCGCTCCAGGCTGAAGCTTTCTTT.

The rearrangement joins TRBV6-5 to TRBJ1-4; TRBD1 matches at 8 bases. The CDR3 is 13 amino acids. CDR1 and CDR2 (germline): MNHEY, SVGAGI. V was clipped by 6 bases and J by 8 bases; unmatched bases: 5. DNA of the CDR3: TGTGCCAGCAGGGGACAGGCAAGAGAAAAACTGTTTTTT. Protein product: CASRGQAREKLFF.

The chain links TRBV18 to TRBJ2-4; 11 bases align to TRBD1. There are 13 residues in the CDR3. V trimming: 2 bases; J trimming: 9 bases; junction bases outside the gene matches: 0. Looked up from germline, CDR1 is KGHSH and CDR2 is LQKENI. The DNA for the CDR3 is TGTGCCAGCTCACCAGGGACAGGGGGCATTCAGTACTTC. Protein sequence: CASSPGTGGIQYF.

J is TRBJ1-5 and V is TRBV9, with 7 bases matching TRBD1. Looked up from germline, CDR1 is SGDLS and CDR2 is YYNGEE. Unmatched junction bases numbered 1, after V lost 3 bases and J lost 4 bases. CDR3 length: 13 residues. CDR3: CASSARGNQPQHF. CDR3 nucleotide sequence: TGTGCCAGCAGCGCCAGGGGGAATCAGCCCCAGCATTTT.

The chain employs TRBV2 and TRBJ2-7; unclear D gene. Trimming pared 5 bases from V and 0 bases from J, leaving 14 bases between. Germline V gene data show CDR1 as SNHLY and CDR2 as FYNNEI. The CDR3 covers 15 residues. The DNA of the CDR3 is TGTGCCAGCAGTCGAGGTGAGGCGAGCTCCTACGAGCAGTACTTC. This sequence encodes CASSRGEASSYEQYF.

CDR3 nucleotides: TGTGCCAGCAGGTTCACAGGGTCCTATAGCAATCAGCCCCAGCATTTT. Its protein product is CASRFTGSYSNQPQHF. The V and J genes are TRBV27 and TRBJ1-5; the D gene is possibly TRBD1 (6 bases). This CDR3 is 16 amino acids long. Germline V lookup: CDR1 MNHEY, CDR2 SMNVEV (reference sequence). With 6 bases removed from V and 0 bases from J, the gap between germline ends came to 15 bases.

The chain couples TRBV18 to TRBJ2-2; possibly TRBD1 for D (6 bases). V was shortened by 3 bases and J by 2 bases, with 10 bases between the two germline ends. Per germline, CDR1 KGHSH and CDR2 LQKENI. The CDR3 has 15 amino acids. This CDR3 reads CASSPWGQNTGELFF. CDR3 bases: TGTGCCAGCTCACCCTGGGGACAAAACACCGGGGAGCTGTTTTTT.

The chain joins TRBV10-3 to TRBJ1-5; 7 bases map to TRBD1. The CDR3 consists of 13 residues. With V trimmed by 7 bases and J by 3 bases, 3 bases remained unmatched. The germline V gene has CDR1 ENHRY and CDR2 SYGVKD. CDR3 sequence: CAIKGQTNQPQHF. The CDR3 DNA sequence: TGTGCCATCAAGGGACAGACCAATCAGCCCCAGCATTTT.

The chain joins TRBV18 to TRBJ2-7; TRBD2 matches at 8 bases. The germline CDR1 and CDR2 sequences are KGHSH and LQKENI. The length of the CDR3 is 15 residues. The trim removed 3 bases at V and 6 bases at J, leaving 10 bases unmatched. CDR3 in DNA: TGTGCCAGCTCACCTCTTAGCGGGGCGGCAAGCGAGCAGTACTTC. Encoded protein: CASSPLSGAASEQYF.